This T cell receptor (beta chain) comes out of a study of CD4+ T cells in melanoma. Findings of the study overall: Reportedly, melanoma neoantigen-specific CD4+ T cells showed varied differentiation states.

Libraries were prepared by immunoSEQ multiplex PCR; TCRdb keeps only in-frame clonotypes and omits some of them. The repertoire holds approximately 19,000 clones, with roughly 78% as singletons. The CDR3 has 17 amino acids. Per the germline V gene, CDR1 is SEHNR and CDR2 is FQNEAQ (reference sequence). The V gene lost 5 bases and the J gene lost 0 bases, with 19 bases spanning the gap. In the case of this clone: Its antigen is unidentified.

The sequence was obtained from a human donor with melanoma. The chain links TRBV7-9 to TRBJ1-1; tentative D call: TRBD1 (6 bases). The CDR3 region is CASSPKPGGRMNTEAFF. The CDR3 DNA sequence: TGTGCCAGCAGCCCCAAACCCGGGGGGCGAATGAACACTGAAGCTTTCTTT.